Sequencing of this TCR beta chain was carried out in a study of chemoradiotherapy in HPV16-positive cancers. TCRdb's copy holds only in-frame clones and misses some; the assay was immunoSEQ multiplex PCR. The sample has about 20,000 clones; 70% to 90% are singletons. Broader study findings: The functional HPV-specific definition rests on just a couple of HPV16-positive patients. Candidate HPV-specific clones and E7-related TCR motifs grew in tumor during treatment.

Of note for this clone: The antigen remains undetermined.

The TCR sequence derives from a human donor with HPV-associated anogenital cancer. Sequenced material: blood, taken from a patient who underwent chemoradiotherapy.

DNA of the CDR3: TGTGCCAGCAGCTTGAAGGGCGGCAATCAGCCCCAGCATTTT. It codes for CASSLKGGNQPQHF. V gene TRBV5-6 combines with J gene TRBJ1-5; D gene ambiguous. Per the germline V gene, CDR1 is SGHDT and CDR2 is YYEEEE. Trimming took 1 base from V and 2 from J, leaving 7 bases between them. This CDR3 comprises 14 residues.